What follows are 24 T cell receptor beta chains derived from one specimen sequenced in a study of shared clonotypes between healthy human individuals. Selected positively for CCR7 and CD45RO-negative, naive CD8 cells excluded terminally differentiated effector memory CD45RA+ cells. Generated by immunoSEQ multiplex PCR, the TCRdb table keeps only in-frame clones and is missing some. The data hold about 2 million clones, with about 95% observed a single time. The sample comprised naive CD8+ T cells sorted from blood. Receptors were obtained from a man younger than 35 in good health.

For this clone: This same CDR3 is encoded by further DNA sequences in the sample. The chain uses TRBV6-5 and TRBJ2-7; 8 bases are a match to TRBD2. Looked up from germline, CDR1 is MNHEY and CDR2 is SVGAGI. This CDR3 is built from 13 residues. V gave up 2 bases and J gave up 5 bases; unmatched junction bases: 2. In DNA, the CDR3 is TGTGCCAGCAGTTACCCAGCGGGAGACGAGCAGTACTTC. Protein: CASSYPAGDEQYF.

As regards this clone: A read error may produce the germline difference seen at one junction end. The J gene is TRBJ2-1, the V gene TRBV2; 8 nucleotides agree with TRBD2. CDR3 size: 14 residues. Germline V gene data show CDR1 as SNHLY and CDR2 as FYNNEI. The CDR3: CASSGIGTSGTAVF. CDR3 sequence (DNA): TGTGCCAGCAGTGGTATTGGAACTAGCGGTACCGCGGTCTTC.

V usage is TRBV27 and J usage is TRBJ1-2; D call uncertain. CDR1 and CDR2 (germline): MNHEY, SMNVEV (reference sequence). The CDR3 covers 14 residues. The V end lost 5 bases, the J end lost 5 bases, and 15 bases lay between the germline ends. CDR3 nucleotide sequence: TGTGCCAGCAGTCCATCACGGGAAGCATATGGCTACACCTTC. Encoded protein: CASSPSREAYGYTF.

The count of this clone is one. J is TRBJ1-5 and V is TRBV7-8; TRBD1 matches 7 bases. The germline gives CDR1 SGHVS, CDR2 FQNEAQ. CDR3 size: 16 residues. With V trimmed by 5 bases and J by 0 bases, 7 bases remained unmatched. This chain's CDR3 is CASSPGTAYSNQPQHF. CDR3 nucleotides: TGTGCCAGCAGCCCGGGGACAGCCTATAGCAATCAGCCCCAGCATTTT.

This chain joins TRBV9 and TRBJ1-1; D uncertain. Trimming stripped 3 bases from V and 0 bases from J, with 15 bases between. CDR1 is SGDLS, CDR2 YYNGEE, per germline. The CDR3 runs to 16 residues. CDR3 in DNA: TGTGCCAGCAGCGCCCACAGAAATAACATGAACACTGAAGCTTTCTTT. Protein sequence: CASSAHRNNMNTEAFF.

The chain employs TRBV4-2 and TRBJ2-3; possible D gene TRBD2, 6 bases. CDR3 length: 15 residues. Germline values: CDR1 LGHNA, CDR2 YNFKEQ. Between the trimmed V and J ends, which lost 5 bases and 1 base, there was a span of 13 bases. The CDR3 DNA follows: TGTGCCAGCAGCGAAGCGGGCCTGCGCACAGATACGCAGTATTTT. Residues: CASSEAGLRTDTQYF.

The chain uses TRBV30 and TRBJ1-2, with D hard to call. V was clipped by 0 bases and J by 8 bases, with 13 bases between them. The CDR3 runs 13 residues. Germline values: CDR1 GTSNPN, CDR2 SVGIG (reference sequence). As DNA, the CDR3 is TGTGCCTGGAGTGTACTCGTGGCCGAGGGCTACACCTTC. Encoded protein: CAWSVLVAEGYTF.

V usage is TRBV14 and J usage is TRBJ2-2; D is perhaps TRBD2 (6 bases). Trimming took 4 bases from V and 6 from J, leaving 18 bases between them. There are 16 residues in the CDR3. CDR1 is SGHDN and CDR2 is FVKESK in the germline V gene. In DNA form, the CDR3 reads TGTGCCAGCAGCCCCCACGGGAGAGATAGGGCCGGGGAGCTGTTTTTT. Translating gives CASSPHGRDRAGELFF.

V and J are TRBV5-6 and TRBJ2-5, with a tentative D call TRBD2 (6 bases). The CDR3 runs 15 residues. Trimming stripped 0 bases from V and 5 bases from J, with 14 bases between. Germline V CDR1 and CDR2: SGHDT, YYEEEE. This CDR3 is CASSLADGGFETQYF. The CDR3 bases are TGTGCCAGCAGCTTGGCCGATGGGGGGTTCGAGACCCAGTACTTC.

The chain's CDR3 is CASSGEDPYGYTF. CDR3 nucleotides: TGTGCCAGCAGCGGAGAGGACCCTTATGGCTACACCTTC. The chain carries TRBV5-4 and TRBJ1-2; D remains ambiguous. The CDR3 sequence is 13 residues long. From germline, CDR1 is SGHNT and CDR2 YYREEE (reference sequence). Trimming shortened V by 4 bases and J by 5 bases, and 12 bases separated the two germline ends.

The rearrangement joins TRBV13 to TRBJ2-2; TRBD1 aligns across 7 bases. This CDR3 comprises 16 residues. Losses at the gene ends were 5 bases for V and 1 base for J; bases not matched to a gene: 7. Germline CDR1 PRHDT, CDR2 FYEKMQ (reference sequence). CDR3 in DNA: TGTGCCAGCAGCCCCCGGTGGACAGGGAACACCGGGGAGCTGTTTTTT. Its protein product is CASSPRWTGNTGELFF.

V is TRBV5-3 and J is TRBJ2-7, with TRBD1 matching over 8 bases. TRBV5-3 counts as an open reading frame of uncertain function. J lost 5 bases, V lost 3 bases, and 10 bases had no gene match. This CDR3 is 15 amino acids long. CDR3 bases: TGTGCCAGAAGCTACCGTGGTGCAGGGGGCCACGAGCAGTACTTC. Its protein product is CARSYRGAGGHEQYF.

CDR3 amino acids: CASALVSSGTYNEQFF. DNA for the CDR3: TGCGCCAGCGCCTTGGTAAGCAGCGGCACCTACAATGAGCAGTTCTTC. V usage is TRBV4-1 and J usage is TRBJ2-1; TRBD2 might be the D (5 bases). CDR1 is MGHRA and CDR2 is YSYEKL in the germline V gene. V lost 8 bases, J lost 2 bases, and 19 bases lay in between. The CDR3 is 16 amino acids.

To note about this clone: The sample carries other DNA sequences with the same CDR3. The chain uses TRBV7-9 and TRBJ2-5; 7 bases are shared with TRBD2. V lost 3 bases, J lost 5 bases, and 3 bases stayed unmatched. CDR1 is SEHNR and CDR2 is FQNEAQ in the germline V gene (reference sequence). This CDR3 has 13 residues. The CDR3 reads CASSLGGVETQYF. CDR3 bases: TGTGCCAGCAGCTTGGGAGGGGTCGAGACCCAGTACTTC.

The chain employs TRBV4-1 and TRBJ2-1; D is unclear. In germline, CDR1 is MGHRA, CDR2 YSYEKL. The V end was cut by 0 bases, the J end by 4 bases, with 10 bases between. The CDR3 runs to 15 residues. The CDR3 loop reads CASSQDPLGYNEQFF. The CDR3 DNA sequence: TGCGCCAGCAGCCAAGATCCGCTGGGGTACAATGAGCAGTTCTTC.

The chain joins TRBV6-6 to TRBJ2-3, with 8 bases matching TRBD2. V shed 7 bases and J 4 bases; nucleotides not matched to a gene: 7. The CDR3 contains 14 residues. The germline V gene encodes CDR1 MNHNY and CDR2 SVGAGI (reference sequence). The CDR3 region is CASTAAGDSDTQYF. CDR3 sequence (DNA): TGTGCCAGCACAGCAGCGGGAGATTCAGATACGCAGTATTTT.

The genes are TRBV6-5 and TRBJ1-1, with 7 bases fitting TRBD1. The trim removed 5 bases at V and 4 bases at J, leaving 4 bases unmatched. The CDR3 contains 13 residues. The germline gives CDR1 MNHEY, CDR2 SVGAGI. The CDR3 DNA reads as TGTGCCAGCAGTCCCAGGGGGGGCACTGAAGCTTTCTTT. It codes for CASSPRGGTEAFF.

As concerns this clone: The junction shows a germline mismatch at one end, possibly a read error. The V call is TRBV6-1, the J call TRBJ2-6, with 7 positions matching TRBD1. Germline CDR1 is MNHNS and CDR2 is SASEGT. This CDR3 comprises 17 residues. This CDR3 is CASSEGTAISGANVLTF. For the CDR3, the DNA is TGTGCCAGCAGCGAAGGGACAGCCATCTCTGGGGCCAACGTCCTGACTTTC.

The chain couples TRBV7-8 to TRBJ1-4, with D unresolved. CDR3 size: 17 residues. CDR1 and CDR2 (germline): SGHVS, FQNEAQ. V dropped 1 base and J dropped 0 bases, with 12 bases sitting between them. The CDR3 is CASSLDVNLATNEKLFF. The CDR3 region has the DNA TGTGCCAGCAGCTTAGATGTAAACCTTGCAACTAATGAAAAACTGTTTTTT.

The gene calls are TRBV7-6 and TRBJ2-7, with D uncertain. With 4 bases removed from V and 0 bases from J, the gap between germline ends came to 10 bases. The CDR3 sequence is 14 residues long. Looked up from germline, CDR1 is SGHVS and CDR2 is FNYEAQ. The CDR3 DNA is TGTGCCAGCAGCTCAGGACCGTACTCCTACGAGCAGTACTTC. Its protein product is CASSSGPYSYEQYF.

The J gene is TRBJ2-3, the V gene TRBV5-6; D remains ambiguous. Per the germline V gene, CDR1 is SGHDT and CDR2 is YYEEEE. The CDR3 runs to 12 residues. Trimming took off 3 bases at V and 2 bases at J, with 4 bases between the two ends. The CDR3 region is CASSSVTDTQYF. As DNA, the CDR3 is TGTGCCAGCAGCTCCGTCACAGATACGCAGTATTTT.

The rearrangement joins TRBV27 to TRBJ2-7; 8 bases map to TRBD2. The V gene end was trimmed by 3 bases and the J gene end by 4 bases; junction bases not matched to a gene: 8. Looked up from germline, CDR1 is MNHEY and CDR2 is SMNVEV (reference sequence). The CDR3 loop spans 15 amino acids. CDR3 protein: CASSFGIAGPYEQYF. The CDR3 nucleotides read TGTGCCAGCAGTTTCGGGATAGCGGGACCTTACGAGCAGTACTTC.

This sequence joins TRBV6-5 and TRBJ1-5; D uncertain. Between the trimmed V and J ends, which lost 4 bases and 4 bases, there was a span of 11 bases. CDR1 and CDR2 (germline): MNHEY, SVGAGI. This CDR3 has 14 amino acids. The CDR3 region has the DNA TGTGCCAGCAGTTTGGTGGAAGGAAATCAGCCCCAGCATTTT. It codes for CASSLVEGNQPQHF.

This chain uses TRBV6-6 with TRBJ2-1, with D perhaps TRBD1 or TRBD2 (5 bases each). The CDR3 is made up of 15 amino acids. Germline V gene sequence: CDR1 MNHNY, CDR2 SVGAGI (reference sequence). The ends were cut back, 3 bases at V and 5 bases at J, with 14 bases in the middle. The CDR3 sequence is CASSYLDGANNEQFF. The CDR3 DNA reads as TGTGCCAGCAGTTATTTAGACGGGGCCAACAATGAGCAGTTCTTC.